This record covers a single TCR beta chain. This record comes from a study of blood T cells in healthy people across ages. With a J-beta primer mix and a sample-barcoded 5' primer, a second PCR ran about 6 to 11 cycles. Each CDR3 protein is one row after TCRdb ran MiXCR on the 5' RACE reads. The sample holds around 1.5 million distinct CDR3 sequences, roughly 30% seen once. Germline values: CDR1 SGHTA, CDR2 FQGNSA. This CDR3 region has 16 residues. Losses at the gene ends were 1 base for V and 13 bases for J; bases not matched to a gene: 13. The material sequenced was blood. This TCR was recovered from a woman aged 25-40 years in good health. This chain uses TRBV7-2 with TRBJ2-4; 10 bases agree with TRBD1. DNA for the CDR3: TGTGCCAGCAGCTTAGTAGTAGGACAGGGGGTTGAGGAGCAGTACTTC. Its translation is CASSLVVGQGVEEQYF.